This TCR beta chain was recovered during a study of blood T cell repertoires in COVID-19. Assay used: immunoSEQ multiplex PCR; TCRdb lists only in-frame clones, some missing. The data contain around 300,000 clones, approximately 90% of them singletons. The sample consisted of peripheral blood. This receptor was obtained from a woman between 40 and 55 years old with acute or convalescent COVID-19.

The CDR3 DNA follows: TGTGCCAGCTCACTGGGACAGGGGCCTCCGAACACTGAAGCTTTCTTT. It encodes CASSLGQGPPNTEAFF. The chain carries TRBV18 and TRBJ1-1; 10 bases are shared with TRBD1. J gave up 1 base and V 4 bases, and 6 bases lay outside the gene matches. Germline CDR1 is KGHSH and CDR2 is LQKENI. The CDR3 sequence is 16 residues long.